This T cell receptor (beta chain) was sequenced for a study of blood T cell repertoires in COVID-19. The method was immunoSEQ multiplex PCR; TCRdb's version includes in-frame clones alone and lacks a portion of them. Of 140,000 or so clones in the sample, approximately 84% were seen once. The TCR was taken from a human donor with acute or convalescent COVID-19. The donor label of this sample is uncertain. Sequencing used peripheral blood.

CDR3 sequence (DNA): TGTGCCAGCAGTTACGGTGCGGGAGGAGGGATCACCGGGGAGCTGTTTTTT. Translation: CASSYGAGGGITGELFF. V is TRBV7-6 and J is TRBJ2-2; 8 positions agree with TRBD2. Germline loops: CDR1 SGHVS, CDR2 FNYEAQ. Trimming cost V 6 bases and J 4 bases; bases outside gene matches: 13. This CDR3 region has 17 residues.